Sequencing of this TCR beta chain was carried out in a study of regulatory T cells in long-lasting Graves disease. Time point: newly diagnosed GD, antithyroid drugs for less than 3 months. Extracted PBMC RNA gave rise to the TCR library. To make TCR beta libraries, researchers used iRepertoire HTBI primers and Arm-PCR of CDR3 regions. TCRdb used MiXCR to reprocess the multiplex PCR reads, holding one entry per CDR3 protein. The data show about 540,000 distinct CDR3 sequences, approximately 13% seen once. This CDR3 contains 13 residues. Trimming removed 5 bases from V and 10 bases from J, with 15 bases in between. Germline values: CDR1 SGHTA, CDR2 FQGTGA. The same specimen was also included in a second study, on T cells in Graves' hyperthyroidism and ophthalmopathy.

This receptor was identified in a young man with Graves disease. The chain employs TRBV7-3 and TRBJ2-1, with D perhaps TRBD2 (5 bases). Source: peripheral blood mononuclear cells (PBMCs), taken at new diagnosis, from a patient treated with antithyroid drugs. The CDR3 sequence is CASSAIVRREQFF. The CDR3, as DNA: TGTGCCAGCAGCGCGATCGTCCGGAGGGAGCAGTTCTTC. Based on the CDR3 plus reference TRBV7-3 and TRBJ2-1, the full variable domain is GAGVSQTPSNKVTEKGKYVELRCDPISGHTALYWYRQSLGQGPEFLIYFQGTGAADDSGLPNDRFFAVRPEGSVSTLKIQRTERGDSAVYLCASSAIVRREQFFGPGTRLTVL.